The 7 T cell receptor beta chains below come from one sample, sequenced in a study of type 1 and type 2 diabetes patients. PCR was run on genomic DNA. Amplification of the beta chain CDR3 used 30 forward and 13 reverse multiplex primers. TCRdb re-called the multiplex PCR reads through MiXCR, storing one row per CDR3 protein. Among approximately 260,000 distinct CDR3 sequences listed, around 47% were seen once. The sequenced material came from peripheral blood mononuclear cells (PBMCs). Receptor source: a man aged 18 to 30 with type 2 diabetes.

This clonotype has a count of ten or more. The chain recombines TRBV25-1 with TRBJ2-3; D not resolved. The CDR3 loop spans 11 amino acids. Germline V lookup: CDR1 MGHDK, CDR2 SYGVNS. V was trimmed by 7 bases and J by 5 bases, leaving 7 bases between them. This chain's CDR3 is CASTQRDTQYF. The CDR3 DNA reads TGTGCCAGCACGCAGCGAGATACGCAGTATTTT.

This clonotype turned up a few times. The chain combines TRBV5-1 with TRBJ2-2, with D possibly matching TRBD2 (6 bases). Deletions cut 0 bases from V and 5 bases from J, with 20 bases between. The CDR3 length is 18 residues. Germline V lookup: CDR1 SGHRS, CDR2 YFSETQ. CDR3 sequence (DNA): TGCGCCAGCAGCTTGGAGCCTGTCGGGAGAGTTAGGACCGGGGAGCTGTTTTTT. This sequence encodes CASSLEPVGRVRTGELFF.

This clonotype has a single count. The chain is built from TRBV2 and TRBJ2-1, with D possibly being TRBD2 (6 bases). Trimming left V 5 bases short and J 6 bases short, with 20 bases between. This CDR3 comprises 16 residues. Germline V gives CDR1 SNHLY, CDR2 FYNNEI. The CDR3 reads CASSHKTSGMSNEQFF. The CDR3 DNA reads TGTGCCAGCAGTCATAAGACTAGTGGAATGAGCAATGAGCAGTTCTTC.

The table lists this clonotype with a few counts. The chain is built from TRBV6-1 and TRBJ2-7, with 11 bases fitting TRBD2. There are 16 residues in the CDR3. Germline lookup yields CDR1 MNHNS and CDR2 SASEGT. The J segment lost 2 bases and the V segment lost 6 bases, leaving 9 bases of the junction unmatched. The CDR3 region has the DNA TGTGCCAGCAGGGCCGTGACTAGCGGGACCCCCTACGAGCAGTACTTC. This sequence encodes CASRAVTSGTPYEQYF.

The CDR3 loop reads CSVDLLFEQFF. In nucleotides, the CDR3 is TGCAGCGTTGACTTGCTCTTTGAGCAGTTCTTC. The chain links TRBV29-1 to TRBJ2-1; D is unclear. V was trimmed by 3 bases and J by 9 bases, leaving 9 bases between them. The CDR3 extends over 11 amino acids. Germline lookup yields CDR1 SQVTM and CDR2 ANQGSEA.

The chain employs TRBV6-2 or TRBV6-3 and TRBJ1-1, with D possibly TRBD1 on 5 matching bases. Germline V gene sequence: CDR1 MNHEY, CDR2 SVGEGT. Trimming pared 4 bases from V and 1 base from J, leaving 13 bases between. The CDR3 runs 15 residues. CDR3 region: CASSSPGLPNTEAFF. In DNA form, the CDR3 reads TGTGCCAGCAGTTCCCCGGGACTGCCGAACACTGAAGCTTTCTTT.

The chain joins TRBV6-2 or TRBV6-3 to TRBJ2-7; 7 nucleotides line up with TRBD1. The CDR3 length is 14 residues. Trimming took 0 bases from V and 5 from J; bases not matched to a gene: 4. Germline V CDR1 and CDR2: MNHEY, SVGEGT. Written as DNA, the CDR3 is TGTGCCAGCAGTTACTCGACAGGGTACCACGAGCAGTACTTC. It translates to CASSYSTGYHEQYF.